This passage covers 23 T cell receptor beta chains from one sample sequenced in a study of radiotherapy plus CTLA-4 blockade in lung cancer. Generated by immunoSEQ multiplex PCR, the TCRdb table keeps only in-frame clones and is missing some. The sample yields tens of thousands of clones, around 80% seen once. Sequencing used peripheral blood, obtained from a patient treated with radiotherapy plus ipilimumab. These receptors were collected from a human donor with non-small cell lung cancer that progressed on radiotherapy plus ipilimumab.

Here the CDR3 reads CASSYEQGAGGYTF. DNA for the CDR3: TGTGCCAGCAGTTACGAACAGGGGGCGGGTGGCTACACCTTC. The V gene is TRBV6-5, the J gene TRBJ1-2, with 9 bases lining up with TRBD1. The junction had 5 bases not matched to a gene; V was cut back by 2 bases and J by 7 bases. The CDR3 extends over 14 amino acids. The V gene's germline CDR1 is MNHEY and CDR2 SVGAGI.

Regarding this clone: A read error may account for a junction end that differs from germline. The gene calls are TRBV7-7 and TRBJ2-7; 8 nucleotides agree with TRBD1. The CDR3 contains 16 residues. Looked up from germline, CDR1 is SSHAT and CDR2 is FNYEAQ (reference sequence). As DNA, the CDR3 is TGTGCTAGCAGCTTAGCACAGGGGGTAAGCTCCTACGAGCAGTACTTC. This gives the protein CASSLAQGVSSYEQYF.

This clone was found a few times. DNA for the CDR3: TGCAGCGTTGCGCGACAGGGTGTGAACTATGGCTACACCTTC. This sequence encodes CSVARQGVNYGYTF. The chain joins TRBV29-1 to TRBJ1-2; 7 positions agree with TRBD1. CDR1 SQVTM and CDR2 ANQGSEA come from the germline V gene. V lost 4 bases to trimming and J lost 2 bases; unmatched junction nucleotides: 7. The CDR3 length is 14 residues.

The rearrangement uses TRBV6-1 and TRBJ1-3; no reliable D call. Between the trimmed V and J ends, which lost 11 bases and 0 bases, there was a span of 17 bases. The CDR3 loop spans 15 amino acids. Germline CDR1 and CDR2: MNHNS and SASEGT. CDR3 amino acids: CASLLGASSGNTIYF. CDR3 bases: TGTGCCTCCTTACTGGGAGCATCCTCTGGAAACACCATATATTTT.

The rearrangement links TRBV6-6 to TRBJ2-2; no clear D gene. Between the trimmed V and J ends, which lost 6 bases and 6 bases, there was a span of 14 bases. This CDR3 has 14 amino acids. Per the germline V gene, CDR1 is MNHNY and CDR2 is SVGAGI (reference sequence). The CDR3 loop is CASSPGFSAGELFF. In DNA, the CDR3 is TGTGCCAGCAGCCCCGGGTTCTCAGCCGGGGAGCTGTTTTTT.

This clone was seen more than once but under ten times. In nucleotides, the CDR3 is TGTGCCAGCAGCTCACCCCCAGCGGGAGATACGCAGTATTTT. This translates into CASSSPPAGDTQYF. V and J are TRBV5-4 and TRBJ2-3; the D gene is possibly TRBD2 (6 bases). The V end was cut by 3 bases, the J end by 5 bases, with 13 bases between. Germline CDR1 SGHNT, CDR2 YYREEE (reference sequence). The CDR3 covers 14 residues.

The chain uses TRBV7-8 and TRBJ1-1; D is uncertain. The CDR3 contains 12 residues. V was shortened by 3 bases and J by 3 bases, with 5 bases between the two germline ends. CDR1 and CDR2 (germline): SGHVS, FQNEAQ. CDR3: CASSFGDTEAFF. The CDR3 DNA reads TGTGCCAGCAGCTTCGGGGACACTGAAGCTTTCTTT. The complete variable domain, with remaining parts taken from reference TRBV7-8 and TRBJ1-1, reads GAGVSQSPRYKVAKRGQDVALRCDPISGHVSLFWYQQALGQGPEFLTYFQNEAQLDKSGLPSDRFFAERPEGSVSTLKIQRTQQEDSAVYLCASSFGDTEAFFGQGTRLTVV.

This chain connects TRBV28 to TRBJ2-7; no clear D gene. Germline loops: CDR1 MDHEN, CDR2 SYDVKM. The ends were cut back, 6 bases at V and 3 bases at J, with 12 bases in the middle. The CDR3 has 13 residues. The CDR3 loop is CASRGRVSYEQYF. The CDR3 nucleotides read TGTGCCAGCAGAGGACGGGTCAGCTACGAGCAGTACTTC.

The chain combines TRBV2 with TRBJ2-7; D is perhaps TRBD2 (5 bases). The CDR3 runs to 13 residues. Trimming shortened V by 1 base and J by 7 bases, and 11 bases separated the two germline ends. The germline V gene encodes CDR1 SNHLY and CDR2 FYNNEI. The CDR3: CASSEDWTGEQYF. The CDR3 DNA is TGTGCCAGCAGTGAAGACTGGACGGGGGAGCAGTACTTC.

J is TRBJ1-1 and V is TRBV6-5; perhaps TRBD1 as D (6 bases). The CDR3 loop spans 15 amino acids. CDR1 and CDR2 (germline): MNHEY, SVGAGI. The V end lost 5 bases, the J end lost 6 bases, and 19 bases lay between the germline ends. The CDR3 DNA reads TGTGCCAGCAGTCAGGGGATTTCTTTTGGCGCTGAAGCTTTCTTT. Amino acids: CASSQGISFGAEAFF.

The V gene is TRBV1, the J gene TRBJ2-7; the table's D gene call, TRBD2, was not cross checked with the DNA. TRBV1 is a listed pseudogene. This CDR3 spans 18 amino acids. CDR3 amino acids: CTSSNKREEFRGSYEQYV. DNA for the CDR3: TGCACCAGCAGTAACAAGCGGGAGGAATTTAGGGGGTCCTACGAGCAGTACGTC.

This chain uses TRBV7-8 with TRBJ1-2, with D uncertain. CDR3 length equals 14 residues. The V end lost 5 bases, the J end lost 6 bases, and 16 bases lay between the germline ends. CDR1 is SGHVS, CDR2 FQNEAQ, per germline. CDR3 in amino acids: CASSPLMFVDGYTF. The CDR3 DNA sequence: TGTGCCAGCAGCCCATTGATGTTCGTCGATGGCTACACCTTC. Variable domain in full (rest from reference TRBV7-8 and TRBJ1-2): GAGVSQSPRYKVAKRGQDVALRCDPISGHVSLFWYQQALGQGPEFLTYFQNEAQLDKSGLPSDRFFAERPEGSVSTLKIQRTQQEDSAVYLCASSPLMFVDGYTFGSGTRLTVV.

V is TRBV7-9 and J is TRBJ1-1; no clear D. V was cut by 1 base and J by 0 bases, with 18 bases left in between. CDR3 length equals 18 residues. Germline V lookup: CDR1 SEHNR, CDR2 FQNEAQ (reference sequence). CDR3 in amino acids: CASSLVIGLGNMNTEAFF. The DNA for the CDR3 is TGTGCCAGCAGCTTAGTAATTGGATTGGGAAACATGAACACTGAAGCTTTCTTT.

This clone was observed a few times. This sequence joins TRBV28 and TRBJ2-7; D remains unclear. Trimming cost V 5 bases and J 5 bases, with 10 bases left between them. This CDR3 is 12 amino acids long. Germline V gives CDR1 MDHEN, CDR2 SYDVKM. CDR3 nucleotides: TGTGCCAGCAGTGTCCCCGGTAACGAGCAGTACGTC. The encoded protein is CASSVPGNEQYV.

This chain joins TRBV2 and TRBJ2-7, with D unclear. Trimming removed 3 bases at V and 4 bases at J, with 7 bases between. Germline loops: CDR1 SNHLY, CDR2 FYNNEI. The CDR3 has 12 residues. CDR3 protein: CASSDPKYEQYV. In nucleotides, the CDR3 is TGTGCCAGCAGTGATCCCAAATACGAGCAGTACGTC.

The chain carries TRBV6-5 and TRBJ1-4; D gene unclear. V dropped 8 bases and J dropped 7 bases, with 8 bases sitting between them. In germline, CDR1 is MNHEY, CDR2 SVGAGI. This CDR3 is 11 amino acids long. CDR3 loop: CASSPGEKLFF. The CDR3 DNA sequence: TGTGCCAGCTCCCCCGGTGAAAAACTGTTTTTT.

The V call is TRBV6-1, the J call TRBJ2-4; weak D call: TRBD2 (5 bases). CDR1 is MNHNS, CDR2 SASEGT, per germline. CDR3 length: 12 residues. Deletions cut 3 bases from V and 11 bases from J, with 11 bases between. CDR3 loop: CASSEVGNLQYF. CDR3 DNA: TGTGCCAGCAGTGAGGTCGGGAATCTTCAGTACTTC.

The sample holds one count of this clone. The chain uses TRBV30 and TRBJ1-1, with D perhaps TRBD1 (6 bases). Germline lookup yields CDR1 GTSNPN and CDR2 SVGIG (reference sequence). The CDR3 consists of 13 residues. V dropped 0 bases and J dropped 5 bases, with 10 bases sitting between them. In DNA, the CDR3 is TGTGCCTGGAGTGTACGGGGGCGGACTGAAGCTTTCTTT. Its translation: CAWSVRGRTEAFF.

This clone was recorded only once. This sample also contains other DNA sequences that code for the same CDR3. The chain employs TRBV11-1 and TRBJ2-5; D not certain. Looked up from germline, CDR1 is SGHAT and CDR2 is FQDESV (reference sequence). This CDR3 has 14 residues. With 1 base removed from V and 1 base from J, the gap between germline ends came to 7 bases. The CDR3, as DNA: TGTGCCAGCAGCTTAGAACAGCCCCAAGAGACCCAGTACTTC. The encoded protein is CASSLEQPQETQYF.

The V call is TRBV6-5, the J call TRBJ2-3; 7 bases agree with TRBD2. Looked up from germline, CDR1 is MNHEY and CDR2 is SVGAGI. V lost 2 bases, J lost 3 bases, and 5 bases stayed unmatched. This CDR3 is built from 15 residues. CDR3 DNA: TGTGCCAGCAGTTACGTGTCCGGGAGGACAGATACGCAGTATTTT. Amino acids: CASSYVSGRTDTQYF.

V is TRBV19 and J is TRBJ2-1; 12 bases line up with TRBD2. V was pared by 5 bases and J by 4 bases, with 3 bases of the junction left unmatched. The V gene's germline CDR1 is LNHDA and CDR2 SQIVND (reference sequence). The CDR3 sequence is 15 residues long. CDR3 residues: CASSPGLAGYNEQFF. The CDR3 nucleotides are TGTGCCAGTAGTCCGGGACTAGCGGGTTACAATGAGCAGTTCTTC. The full variable domain, its missing parts supplied by reference TRBV19 and TRBJ2-1, is DGGITQSPKYLFRKEGQNVTLSCEQNLNHDAMYWYRQDPGQGLRLIYYSQIVNDFQKGDIAEGYSVSREKKESFPLTVTSAQKNPTAFYLCASSPGLAGYNEQFFGPGTRLTVL.

The gene calls are TRBV5-4 and TRBJ1-2, with D perhaps TRBD1 (5 bases). The CDR3 totals 15 residues. Looked up from germline, CDR1 is SGHNT and CDR2 is YYREEE (reference sequence). The germline V and J ends were trimmed by 4 bases and 8 bases, with 21 bases remaining between them. The CDR3 bases are TGTGCCAGCAGCCCGCCGGGGGTTGAGAAGTCCGGCTACACCTTC. It codes for CASSPPGVEKSGYTF.

The chain carries TRBV10-3 and TRBJ1-5; 7 bases match TRBD1. The CDR3 is 14 amino acids. The V segment lost 4 bases and the J segment 4 bases; nucleotides outside the gene matches: 4. Germline V gene sequence: CDR1 ENHRY, CDR2 SYGVKD. CDR3: CAISAGTENQPQHF. The CDR3 nucleotides are TGTGCCATCAGTGCGGGGACAGAGAATCAGCCCCAGCATTTT.